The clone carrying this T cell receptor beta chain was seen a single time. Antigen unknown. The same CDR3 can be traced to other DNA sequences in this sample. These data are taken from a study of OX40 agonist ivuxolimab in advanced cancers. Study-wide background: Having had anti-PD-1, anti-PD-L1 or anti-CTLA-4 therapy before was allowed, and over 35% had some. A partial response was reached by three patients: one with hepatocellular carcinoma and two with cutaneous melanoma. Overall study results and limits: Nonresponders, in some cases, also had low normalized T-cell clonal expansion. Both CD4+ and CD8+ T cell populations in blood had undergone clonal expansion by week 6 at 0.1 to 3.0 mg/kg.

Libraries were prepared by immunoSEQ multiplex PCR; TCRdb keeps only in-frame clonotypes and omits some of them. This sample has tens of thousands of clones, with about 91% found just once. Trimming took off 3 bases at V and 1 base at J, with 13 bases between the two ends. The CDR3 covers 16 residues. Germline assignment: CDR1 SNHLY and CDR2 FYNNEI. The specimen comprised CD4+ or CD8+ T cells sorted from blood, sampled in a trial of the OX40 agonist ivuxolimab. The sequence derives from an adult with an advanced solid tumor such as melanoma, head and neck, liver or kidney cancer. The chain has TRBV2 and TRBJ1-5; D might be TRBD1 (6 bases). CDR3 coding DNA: TGTGCCAGCAGTGAGGGGGGGCGCAGGAGCAATCAGCCCCAGCATTTT. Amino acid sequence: CASSEGGRRSNQPQHF.